This TCR beta chain is drawn from a study of neurological immune-mediated disorders. There are many counts of this clonotype. V lost 3 bases and J lost 4, with 11 bases in between. This CDR3 is 14 amino acids long. From germline, CDR1 is SGDLS and CDR2 YYNGEE. Volunteers at a blood bank in Maryland, USA, were the healthy controls. TCRdb processed the 5' RACE reads anew with MiXCR; each CDR3 protein has one entry. The table records 65,000 to 80,000 distinct CDR3 sequences, roughly 18% of them present only once. Sequenced: PBMCs. V usage is TRBV9 and J usage is TRBJ1-5; unclear D gene. This receptor was taken from a woman in her forties in good health. CDR3 sequence (DNA): TGTGCCAGCAGCGGTGGCAGTCCAAATCAGCCCCAGCATTTT. Its translation: CASSGGSPNQPQHF.